Below, 27 T cell receptor beta chains from the same sample are listed, as sequenced in a study of T-cell memory formation after mild COVID-19. TCRdb reanalysed the 5' RACE reads using MiXCR and keeps one entry per CDR3 protein. Among roughly 370,000 distinct CDR3 sequences listed, about 15% were seen once. The sample taken for sequencing was PBMCs or a T cell subset sorted from them (not recorded which). These receptors came from a man aged 18 to 30 who had mild COVID-19 (a few samples of this study predate the infection). Cell type and time point are not known.

The chain has TRBV30 and TRBJ1-4; no firm D call. CDR1 GTSNPN and CDR2 SVGIG come from the germline V gene (reference sequence). V was cut by 4 bases and J by 8 bases, with 11 bases left in between. This CDR3 spans 12 amino acids. CDR3 nucleotide sequence: TGTGCCTGGAAGCCAGGCGTGGAAAAACTGTTTTTT. Protein product: CAWKPGVEKLFF.

This clonotype was counted between two and nine times. The rearrangement joins TRBV6-4 to TRBJ2-3, with 9 bases lining up with TRBD2. There are 16 residues in the CDR3. The V segment lost 3 bases and the J segment 2 bases; nucleotides outside the gene matches: 6. Germline V gene sequence: CDR1 MRHNA, CDR2 SNTAGT. CDR3 in amino acids: CASSDVGGGATDTQYF. The CDR3 DNA reads as TGTGCCAGCAGTGATGTAGGCGGGGGGGCCACAGATACGCAGTATTTT.

This clonotype was detected only a few times. The chain employs TRBV6-2 or TRBV6-3 and TRBJ2-4; maybe TRBD2 (5 bases). Germline CDR1 and CDR2: MNHEY and SVGEGT. The V and J ends lost 2 bases and 7 bases respectively, with 6 bases between them. This CDR3 comprises 12 residues. CDR3: CASSYPGNIQYF. Here the CDR3 DNA reads TGTGCCAGCAGTTACCCGGGGAACATTCAGTACTTC.

The CDR3 sequence is CASSYRARAGGEAFF. The CDR3 nucleotides read TGTGCCAGCAGTTACAGGGCAAGGGCGGGGGGTGAAGCTTTCTTT. The V and J genes are TRBV6-5 and TRBJ1-1, with a possible D match to TRBD1 (5 bases). V lost 2 bases and J lost 7, with 17 bases in between. The CDR3 has 15 amino acids. Per germline, CDR1 MNHEY and CDR2 SVGAGI.

The V gene is TRBV7-6, the J gene TRBJ1-3; D remains unclear. V lost 5 bases to trimming and J lost 3 bases, with 8 bases between them. The CDR3 is made up of 13 amino acids. Per germline, CDR1 SGHVS and CDR2 FNYEAQ. The CDR3 region has the DNA TGTGCCAGCAGCCCCCAAGTTGGAAACACCATATATTTT. Translation: CASSPQVGNTIYF.

This chain links TRBV2 with TRBJ2-6, with 10 bases aligning to TRBD1. The junction had 10 bases not matched to a gene; V was cut back by 7 bases and J by 4 bases. CDR3 size: 17 residues. Germline V gene data show CDR1 as SNHLY and CDR2 as FYNNEI. CDR3 region: CASNRDRGPSGANVLTF. CDR3 DNA sequence: TGTGCCAGCAACCGGGACAGGGGTCCAAGCGGGGCCAACGTCCTGACTTTC.

The V call is TRBV2, the J call TRBJ1-1; 12 positions match TRBD1. V lost 5 bases and J lost 5; bases outside the gene matches: 9. The CDR3 loop spans 16 amino acids. CDR1 is SNHLY, CDR2 FYNNEI, per germline. In nucleotides, the CDR3 is TGTGCCAGCAGTACACCGGGACAGGGGGCCAGGACTGAAGCTTTCTTT. Translating gives CASSTPGQGARTEAFF.

V usage is TRBV5-1 and J usage is TRBJ2-7; TRBD1 matches at 11 bases. V was pared by 4 bases and J by 6 bases, with 6 bases of the junction left unmatched. Germline CDR1 reads SGHRS; CDR2 reads YFSETQ. The CDR3 has 14 amino acids. The CDR3 region is CASSLGQGVGEQYV. The CDR3 DNA follows: TGCGCCAGCAGCCTGGGACAGGGGGTCGGCGAGCAGTACGTC.

This clonotype was found a few times. CDR3 sequence (DNA): TGCGCCAGCAGCCAAGGGACGGGGGGGCAAGAGACCCAGTACTTC. This gives the protein CASSQGTGGQETQYF. The rearrangement uses TRBV4-3 and TRBJ2-5, with TRBD2 matching 8 bases. V lost 1 base to trimming and J lost 2 bases; unmatched junction nucleotides: 3. Germline CDR1 is LGHNA and CDR2 is YSLEER. This CDR3 has 15 residues.

The V and J genes are TRBV28 and TRBJ2-7; 8 bases are a match to TRBD2. The CDR3 has 16 amino acids. Germline-derived CDR1 and CDR2 are MDHEN and SYDVKM. The trim removed 4 bases at V and 2 bases at J, leaving 10 bases unmatched. The chain's CDR3 is CASSSGGADGPYEQYV. Written as DNA, the CDR3 is TGTGCCAGCAGTTCCGGGGGGGCAGACGGCCCCTACGAGCAGTACGTC.

The chain joins TRBV10-3 to TRBJ2-5; D may be TRBD2 (5 bases). Germline V CDR1 and CDR2: ENHRY, SYGVKD. The CDR3 loop spans 15 amino acids. V lost 3 bases and J lost 3, with 14 bases in between. The CDR3 region is CAISDPAATKETQYF. CDR3 sequence (DNA): TGTGCCATCAGTGATCCAGCGGCCACGAAAGAGACCCAGTACTTC.

This clonotype has just a few counts. This rearrangement joins TRBV7-6 to TRBJ2-3; the D is unclear. There are 12 residues in the CDR3. Germline CDR1 reads SGHVS; CDR2 reads FNYEAQ. Deletions cut 8 bases from V and 4 bases from J, with 10 bases between. CDR3 nucleotides: TGTGCCAGCGGACCAGGAGCAGATACGCAGTATTTT. This encodes CASGPGADTQYF.

This clonotype was observed a handful of times. V gene TRBV7-9 combines with J gene TRBJ2-3; D gene ambiguous. V lost 5 bases and J lost 2, with 20 bases in between. CDR1 and CDR2 from the germline V gene are SEHNR and FQNEAQ (reference sequence). CDR3 length: 17 amino acids. This chain's CDR3 is CASSVYTVLVDTDTQYF. The CDR3 bases are TGTGCCAGCAGCGTGTACACGGTTCTCGTAGACACAGATACGCAGTATTTT.

The chain couples TRBV9 to TRBJ2-1, with no clear D. This CDR3 contains 12 residues. CDR1 is SGDLS and CDR2 is YYNGEE in the germline V gene. Trimming took off 0 bases at V and 6 bases at J, with 4 bases between the two ends. CDR3 region: CASSVEPNEQFF. Written as DNA, the CDR3 is TGTGCCAGCAGCGTAGAACCCAATGAGCAGTTCTTC.

This clonotype appeared a few times. This chain joins TRBV5-1 and TRBJ1-5, with a possible D match to TRBD1 (5 bases). With 3 bases removed from V and 4 bases from J, the gap between germline ends came to 23 bases. In germline, CDR1 is SGHRS, CDR2 YFSETQ. This CDR3 region has 18 residues. The CDR3 nucleotides are TGCGCCAGCAGCTCCGGGACTCGCCTCGCGGAGGCAAATCAGCCCCAGCATTTT. Amino acid sequence: CASSSGTRLAEANQPQHF.

This chain connects TRBV6-2 or TRBV6-3 to TRBJ1-1, with a weak D call TRBD1 (6 bases). The CDR3 is 14 residues long. Germline values: CDR1 MNHEY, CDR2 SVGEGT. V lost 2 bases and J lost 3, with 10 bases in between. The CDR3 here is CASSYAGGYTEAFF. The CDR3 coding sequence is TGTGCCAGCAGTTACGCGGGGGGCTACACTGAAGCTTTCTTT.

This clonotype was recorded a few times. The chain is built from TRBV27 and TRBJ1-5, with D unclear. Germline V lookup: CDR1 MNHEY, CDR2 SMNVEV (reference sequence). The V and J ends lost 5 bases and 6 bases respectively, with 8 bases between them. The CDR3 is made up of 12 amino acids. The CDR3 here is CASSRWGQPQHF. CDR3 DNA: TGTGCCAGCAGTCGATGGGGTCAGCCCCAGCATTTT.

The chain couples TRBV4-2 to TRBJ2-5; 8 nucleotides agree with TRBD1. The germline CDR1 and CDR2 sequences are LGHNA and YNFKEQ. The CDR3 consists of 13 residues. V shed 8 bases, J shed 4 bases, and the junction held 6 bases outside the gene matches. CDR3 residues: CASGDRFGETQYF. CDR3 in DNA: TGTGCCAGCGGGGACAGGTTTGGAGAGACCCAGTACTTC.

This clonotype was found once. This rearrangement joins TRBV20-1 to TRBJ1-6; 10 nucleotides line up with TRBD1. CDR3 length: 13 amino acids. Germline V gene lookup returns CDR1 DFQATT and CDR2 SNEGSKA (reference sequence). In DNA, the CDR3 is TGCGCCCGCCCGGGACAGGGGTCGGGAACCCTCCACTTT. It yields the protein CARPGQGSGTLHF.

The genes are TRBV7-2 and TRBJ1-5; 7 bases are shared with TRBD1. The J segment lost 5 bases and the V segment lost 4 bases, leaving 5 bases of the junction unmatched. This CDR3 comprises 14 residues. Looked up from germline, CDR1 is SGHTA and CDR2 is FQGNSA. CDR3 nucleotide sequence: TGTGCCAGCAGCTGGGGACAGCGTTATCAGCCCCAGCATTTT. Translating it yields CASSWGQRYQPQHF.

The chain has TRBV5-6 and TRBJ1-1; 8 nucleotides align to TRBD1. The CDR3 sequence is 15 residues long. CDR1 is SGHDT and CDR2 is YYEEEE in the germline V gene. The junction had 8 bases not matched to a gene; V was cut back by 4 bases and J by 3 bases. CDR3 in amino acids: CASSLTGARDTEAFF. CDR3 coding DNA: TGTGCCAGCAGCCTGACAGGGGCGAGGGACACTGAAGCTTTCTTT.

The sample holds a few counts of this clonotype. The chain uses TRBV29-1 and TRBJ2-3; D may correspond to TRBD1 or TRBD2 (5 bases each). This CDR3 is 14 amino acids long. V lost 6 bases to trimming and J lost 2 bases, with 15 bases between them. Germline V gene data show CDR1 as SQVTM and CDR2 as ANQGSEA. The CDR3 region is CSVRILGVTDTQYF. CDR3 DNA sequence: TGCAGCGTACGCATCCTGGGGGTCACAGATACGCAGTATTTT.

This sequence joins TRBV5-1 and TRBJ1-1; weak D call: TRBD1 (6 bases). The germline gives CDR1 SGHRS, CDR2 YFSETQ. This CDR3 has 18 amino acids. With 1 base removed from V and 5 bases from J, the gap between germline ends came to 24 bases. The chain's CDR3 is CASSLLGRGQGGLTEAFF. DNA for the CDR3: TGCGCCAGCAGCTTGCTAGGGCGGGGGCAGGGAGGACTGACTGAAGCTTTCTTT.

V gene TRBV5-1 combines with J gene TRBJ2-1; 7 bases align to TRBD2. Looked up from germline, CDR1 is SGHRS and CDR2 is YFSETQ. V lost 2 bases to trimming and J lost 0 bases; unmatched junction nucleotides: 5. There are 16 residues in the CDR3. CDR3 in amino acids: CASSFTRGSSYNEQFF. In nucleotides, the CDR3 is TGCGCCAGCAGCTTTACGCGGGGGAGCTCCTACAATGAGCAGTTCTTC. The whole variable domain, filled in from reference TRBV5-1 and TRBJ2-1, reads KAGVTQTPRYLIKTRGQQVTLSCSPISGHRSVSWYQQTPGQGLQFLFEYFSETQRNKGNFPGRFSGRQFSNSRSEMNVSTLELGDSALYLCASSFTRGSSYNEQFFGPGTRLTVL.

There are a few counts of this clonotype. The rearrangement joins TRBV20-1 to TRBJ1-2; 9 positions agree with TRBD1. CDR3 length: 15 residues. CDR1 and CDR2 from the germline V gene are DFQATT and SNEGSKA (reference sequence). Trimming took 4 bases from V and 4 from J; bases not matched to a gene: 10. CDR3 bases: TGCAGTGCTACACAGGGGGCAGGGGGAAGCTATGGCTACACCTTC. This codes for CSATQGAGGSYGYTF.

The CDR3 sequence: CASSLGGDSGYTF. The CDR3 region has the DNA TGTGCCAGCAGCTTAGGAGGGGATAGTGGCTACACCTTC. The gene calls are TRBV7-8 and TRBJ1-2; a possible D gene is TRBD1 (5 bases). The CDR3 covers 13 residues. Germline CDR1 reads SGHVS; CDR2 reads FQNEAQ. V lost 1 base to trimming and J lost 7 bases, with 10 bases between them.

The chain has TRBV4-1 and TRBJ1-3; D not certain. There are 15 residues in the CDR3. Trimming left V 3 bases short and J 2 bases short, with 11 bases between. Germline values: CDR1 MGHRA, CDR2 YSYEKL. The CDR3 nucleotides read TGCGCCAGCAGCCAGTTTACAGTGACTGGAAACACCATATATTTT. This codes for CASSQFTVTGNTIYF.